This TCR beta chain stems from a study of blood T cell repertoires in COVID-19. Study in general: The United States, Italy and Spain provided the acute and convalescent COVID-19 samples.

Sequencing used immunoSEQ multiplex PCR; TCRdb keeps in-frame clones, though not all of them. Here the sample spans 150,000 or so clones, 85% to 90% being singletons. Germline CDR1 and CDR2: SGDLS and YYNGEE. The CDR3 consists of 15 residues. V lost 1 base and J 2 bases, leaving 12 bases between the germline ends. Patients of the Seattle cohort, enrolled during active infection, were followed longitudinally. The clonotype originates from a man between 18 and 29 years old with COVID-19, enrolled during active disease. The chain employs TRBV9 and TRBJ1-1; D is possibly TRBD1 (5 bases). The specimen sequenced was peripheral blood. The CDR3 loop reads CASSVNVDRNTEAFF. The DNA of the CDR3 is TGTGCCAGCAGCGTAAATGTTGACAGAAACACTGAAGCTTTCTTT.